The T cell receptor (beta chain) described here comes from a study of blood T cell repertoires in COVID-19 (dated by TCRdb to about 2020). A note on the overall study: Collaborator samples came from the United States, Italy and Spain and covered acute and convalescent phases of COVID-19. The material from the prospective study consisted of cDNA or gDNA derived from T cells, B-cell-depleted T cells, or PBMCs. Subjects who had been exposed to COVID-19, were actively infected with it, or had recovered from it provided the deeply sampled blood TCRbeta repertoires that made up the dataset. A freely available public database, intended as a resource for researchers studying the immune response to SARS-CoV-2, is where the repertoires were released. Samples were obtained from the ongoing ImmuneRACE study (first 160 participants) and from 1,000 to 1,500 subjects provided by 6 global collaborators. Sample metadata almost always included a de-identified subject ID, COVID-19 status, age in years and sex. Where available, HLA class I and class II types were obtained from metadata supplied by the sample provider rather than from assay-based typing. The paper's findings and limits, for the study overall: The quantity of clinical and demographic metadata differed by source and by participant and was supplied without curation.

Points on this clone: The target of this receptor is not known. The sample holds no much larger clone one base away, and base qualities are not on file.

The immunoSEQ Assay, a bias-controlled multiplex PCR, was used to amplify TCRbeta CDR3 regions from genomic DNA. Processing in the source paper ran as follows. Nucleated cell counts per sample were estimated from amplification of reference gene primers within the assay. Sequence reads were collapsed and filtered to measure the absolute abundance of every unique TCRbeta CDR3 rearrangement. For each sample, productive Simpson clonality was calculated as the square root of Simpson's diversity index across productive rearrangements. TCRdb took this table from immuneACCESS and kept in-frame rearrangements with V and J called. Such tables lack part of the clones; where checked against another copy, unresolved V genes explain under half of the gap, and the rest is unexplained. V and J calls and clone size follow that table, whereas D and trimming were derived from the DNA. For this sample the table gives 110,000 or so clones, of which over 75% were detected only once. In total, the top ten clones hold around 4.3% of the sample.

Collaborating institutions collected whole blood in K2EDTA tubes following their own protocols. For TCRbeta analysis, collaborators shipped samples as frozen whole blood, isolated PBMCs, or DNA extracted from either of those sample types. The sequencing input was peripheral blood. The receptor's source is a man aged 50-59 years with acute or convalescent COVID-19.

The CDR3 region: CASSLVDIQYF. The base sequence is TGTGCCAGCAGTTTGGTAGACATTCAGTACTTC. Rearrangement joined TRBV12-3 or TRBV12-4 to TRBJ2-4; the D gene cannot be named for sure. The CDR3 runs 11 amino acids, cysteine and phenylalanine included. The DNA shown is the 33-base CDR3, in frame from base 1. Deletion took 3 bases off V and 8 bases off J, with a span of 5 bases between the germline ends.